Presented here are 21 T cell receptor beta chains from one specimen sequenced in a study of cytotoxic CD8 clonotypes in ibrutinib-treated CLL. Repertoires were generated with immunoSEQ multiplex PCR, while TCRdb's copy carries only in-frame clones and drops some. The sample holds some 50,000 clones, 57% seen once. The sample here was PBMCs, taken after 24 months of ibrutinib treatment. The source is a human donor with chronic lymphocytic leukemia.

This clone was detected only once. The chain couples TRBV2 to TRBJ1-2, with TRBD1 identical over 7 bases. There are 14 residues in the CDR3. Germline V gene lookup returns CDR1 SNHLY and CDR2 FYNNEI. J gave up 5 bases and V 7 bases, and 10 bases lay outside the gene matches. CDR3 DNA sequence: TGTGCCAGCATTCAAGACAGGGCGACGTATGGCTACACCTTC. Protein: CASIQDRATYGYTF.

This chain links TRBV10-3 with TRBJ2-3; TRBD1 might be the D (5 bases). The germline gives CDR1 ENHRY, CDR2 SYGVKD. The CDR3 covers 15 residues. With 10 bases removed from V and 1 base from J, the gap between germline ends came to 18 bases. The chain's CDR3 is CATKKAETGTDTQYF. The CDR3 bases are TGTGCCACCAAAAAGGCCGAGACAGGCACAGATACGCAGTATTTT.

The J gene is TRBJ1-4, the V gene TRBV19, with a tentative D call TRBD1 (5 bases). Germline V CDR1 and CDR2: LNHDA, SQIVND (reference sequence). This CDR3 is 14 amino acids long. The V and J ends lost 5 bases and 1 base respectively, with 8 bases between them. In DNA, the CDR3 is TGTGCCAGTAGTGACGGGGGAACTAATGAAAAACTGTTTTTT. It codes for CASSDGGTNEKLFF.

The chain has TRBV5-4 and TRBJ2-1; the D is unclear. Deletions cut 2 bases from V and 5 bases from J, with 5 bases between. Germline values: CDR1 SGHNT, CDR2 YYREEE (reference sequence). The CDR3 runs to 12 residues. CDR3 bases: TGTGCCAGCAGCTTCGATGACAATGAGCAGTTCTTC. It translates to CASSFDDNEQFF.

The V and J genes are TRBV25-1 and TRBJ1-5; a possible D gene is TRBD1 (6 bases). The CDR3 covers 16 residues. V gave up 3 bases and J gave up 4 bases, with 16 bases separating them. CDR1 and CDR2 from the germline V gene are MGHDK and SYGVNS. The CDR3 protein is CASSEVVQGSNQPQHF. The CDR3 DNA follows: TGTGCCAGCAGTGAGGTGGTGCAGGGGTCAAATCAGCCCCAGCATTTT.

V is TRBV6-5 and J is TRBJ1-2; perhaps TRBD1 as D (5 bases). The CDR3 is made up of 14 amino acids. V dropped 2 bases and J dropped 8 bases, with 15 bases sitting between them. The germline CDR1 and CDR2 sequences are MNHEY and SVGAGI. The CDR3 protein is CASSYSGGVGGYTF. The CDR3 region has the DNA TGTGCCAGCAGTTACAGCGGAGGGGTAGGCGGCTACACCTTC.

The sample holds one count of this clone. The chain is built from TRBV4-2 and TRBJ2-1, with 10 bases matching TRBD2. The CDR3 is 15 amino acids. V lost 4 bases, J lost 1 base, and 1 base stayed unmatched. Germline CDR1 reads LGHNA; CDR2 reads YNFKEQ. The CDR3 nucleotides are TGTGCCAGCAGCCTAGCGGGGGGATCCTACAATGAGCAGTTCTTC. It encodes CASSLAGGSYNEQFF.

The chain combines TRBV29-1 with TRBJ1-1; possible D gene TRBD1, 5 bases. The germline V gene has CDR1 SQVTM and CDR2 ANQGSEA. The CDR3 covers 13 residues. The V and J ends lost 3 bases and 8 bases respectively, with 16 bases between them. The CDR3 sequence: CSVEYPGTSEAFF. For the CDR3, the DNA is TGCAGCGTTGAGTACCCGGGGACCTCCGAAGCTTTCTTT.

The rearrangement uses TRBV6-1 and TRBJ2-3; TRBD2 might be the D (5 bases). V was cut by 5 bases and J by 5 bases, with 14 bases left in between. The CDR3 loop spans 14 amino acids. Germline V gives CDR1 MNHNS, CDR2 SASEGT. CDR3 residues: CASSRLHEGDTQYF. DNA for the CDR3: TGTGCCAGCAGTCGCCTTCACGAGGGAGATACGCAGTATTTT.

J is TRBJ2-3 and V is TRBV5-4; TRBD1 agrees at 8 bases. V shed 4 bases, J shed 4 bases, and the junction held 11 bases outside the gene matches. CDR1 is SGHNT, CDR2 YYREEE, per germline (reference sequence). The CDR3 covers 16 residues. CDR3 sequence (DNA): TGTGCCAGCAGCCCGAGGACAGGGCCCGGGGCAGATACGCAGTATTTT. Its translation is CASSPRTGPGADTQYF. The variable domain in full, completed from reference TRBV5-4 and TRBJ2-3, reads ETGVTQSPTHLIKTRGQQVTLRCSSQSGHNTVSWYQQALGQGPQFIFQYYREEENGRGNFPPRFSGLQFPNYSSELNVNALELDDSALYLCASSPRTGPGADTQYFGPGTRLTVL.

The CDR3 spells CASSQAPGQGYNEQFF. CDR3 nucleotide sequence: TGCGCCAGCAGCCAGGCACCGGGACAGGGGTACAATGAGCAGTTCTTC. V and J are TRBV4-1 and TRBJ2-1; 10 bases are shared with TRBD1. The CDR3 is 16 amino acids. Trimming cost V 3 bases and J 4 bases; bases outside gene matches: 6. Germline V lookup: CDR1 MGHRA, CDR2 YSYEKL.

The chain uses TRBV4-1 and TRBJ2-7; 7 bases fit TRBD1. Per germline, CDR1 MGHRA and CDR2 YSYEKL. The CDR3 extends over 16 amino acids. With 2 bases clipped from V and 6 bases from J, the junction kept 13 bases outside the gene matches. The DNA of the CDR3 is TGCGCCAGCAGCCAACACCCGGGGACAGTGAACGTCGAGCAGTACTTC. It specifies CASSQHPGTVNVEQYF.

This clone has just a few counts. The V gene is TRBV4-2, the J gene TRBJ1-1; no firm D call. The CDR3 runs to 14 residues. Germline V CDR1 and CDR2: LGHNA, YNFKEQ. The V end lost 1 base, the J end lost 5 bases, and 11 bases lay between the germline ends. The CDR3 DNA follows: TGTGCCAGCAGCCAAGTGGTCTCGGATACTGAAGCTTTCTTT. Protein product: CASSQVVSDTEAFF.

The V gene is TRBV15, the J gene TRBJ1-2, with 7 bases aligning to TRBD1. Germline CDR1 LNHNV, CDR2 YYDKDF (reference sequence). With V trimmed by 3 bases and J by 4 bases, 11 bases remained unmatched. This CDR3 region has 16 residues. The DNA of the CDR3 is TGTGCCACCAGCAGGGAGACAGGGCCTGGTGGCTATGGCTACACCTTC. It codes for CATSRETGPGGYGYTF.

V and J are TRBV11-3 and TRBJ2-2, with TRBD1 identical over 10 bases. V lost 4 bases to trimming and J lost 5 bases; unmatched junction nucleotides: 4. This CDR3 has 15 residues. Germline V gene sequence: CDR1 SGHNT, CDR2 YENEEA. The CDR3 region has the DNA TGTGCCAGCAGCTGGGCGGGACAGGGGACCGGGGAGCTGTTTTTT. Residues: CASSWAGQGTGELFF. Complete variable domain (other parts from reference TRBV11-3 and TRBJ2-2): EAGVVQSPRYKIIEKKQPVAFWCNPISGHNTLYWYLQNLGQGPELLIRYENEEAVDDSQLPKDRFSAERLKGVDSTLKIQPAELGDSAVYLCASSWAGQGTGELFFGEGSRLTVL.

The rearrangement links TRBV13 to TRBJ1-1; 7 bases map to TRBD1. Germline-derived CDR1 and CDR2 are PRHDT and FYEKMQ (reference sequence). This CDR3 contains 14 residues. J gave up 4 bases and V 2 bases, and 4 bases lay outside the gene matches. CDR3 DNA sequence: TGTGCCAGCAGCTTAACACAGGGGTTCACTGAAGCTTTCTTT. Protein product: CASSLTQGFTEAFF.

J is TRBJ2-7 and V is TRBV7-8; tentative D call: TRBD1 (5 bases). Germline CDR1 SGHVS, CDR2 FQNEAQ. With 3 bases removed from V and 3 bases from J, the gap between germline ends came to 12 bases. This CDR3 contains 14 residues. This CDR3 is CASSLGSRVYEQYF. Here the CDR3 DNA reads TGTGCCAGCAGCTTGGGCAGCAGGGTCTACGAGCAGTACTTC.

The V call is TRBV18, the J call TRBJ2-7, with unresolved D. The CDR3 extends over 14 amino acids. The V end lost 0 bases, the J end lost 1 base, and 7 bases lay between the germline ends. CDR1 is KGHSH, CDR2 LQKENI, per germline. CDR3 DNA sequence: TGTGCCAGCTCACCACCGTCCGTGTCCTACGAGCAGTACTTC. This codes for CASSPPSVSYEQYF.

The V and J genes are TRBV4-2 and TRBJ2-3; TRBD1 matches 9 bases. Germline trimming cut 1 base from V and 2 bases from J; bases unmatched to any gene: 4. Per the germline V gene, CDR1 is LGHNA and CDR2 is YNFKEQ. The CDR3 loop spans 16 amino acids. DNA for the CDR3: TGTGCCAGCAGCCAAGGGGACAGGGCGAACACAGATACGCAGTATTTT. It codes for CASSQGDRANTDTQYF.

The chain is built from TRBV6-6 and TRBJ1-1; 8 bases are a match to TRBD1. With V trimmed by 4 bases and J by 5 bases, 6 bases remained unmatched. Germline V gene lookup returns CDR1 MNHNY and CDR2 SVGAGI (reference sequence). The CDR3 runs 14 residues. The CDR3 is CASSFGQGRTEAFF. In DNA form, the CDR3 reads TGTGCCAGCAGTTTTGGACAGGGTCGGACTGAAGCTTTCTTT.

The chain uses TRBV6-5 and TRBJ2-7; the match to TRBD1 covers 9 bases. CDR3 size: 16 residues. With 2 bases clipped from V and 5 bases from J, the junction kept 10 bases outside the gene matches. Germline lookup yields CDR1 MNHEY and CDR2 SVGAGI. The CDR3 region is CASSYGYRGLGDEQYF. DNA of the CDR3: TGTGCCAGCAGTTACGGCTACAGGGGGCTTGGAGACGAGCAGTACTTC.